One and the same sample provided the 20 T cell receptor beta chains below, sequenced in a study of cytomegalovirus exposure and HLA in healthy donors. Primers included in the PCR were 60 Vbeta and 13 Jbeta primers. The repertoire was sequenced with immunoSEQ multiplex PCR; TCRdb's copy has only in-frame clones and lacks some. This sample has more than 150,000 clones, with approximately 84% found just once. Sequenced sample: PBMCs. Every receptor here comes from a woman aged 45-65 years in good health and CMV-seropositive.

This clone was counted a few times. The V and J genes are TRBV19 and TRBJ1-1, with 8 bases matching TRBD1. The V gene's germline CDR1 is LNHDA and CDR2 SQIVND (reference sequence). The V and J ends lost 4 bases and 6 bases, in that order; junction bases with no gene match: 10. This CDR3 has 15 residues. CDR3 region: CASSTGQGFSSEAFF. CDR3 nucleotides: TGTGCCAGTAGTACCGGACAGGGATTCAGCTCTGAAGCTTTCTTT.

The rearrangement links TRBV19 to TRBJ1-1, with TRBD1 as a possible D gene (5 bases). This CDR3 spans 13 amino acids. Germline CDR1 is LNHDA and CDR2 is SQIVND (reference sequence). Deletions cut 11 bases from V and 1 base from J, with 14 bases between. CDR3 coding DNA: TGTGCCTGCAGGGATACGCAGAACACTGAAGCTTTCTTT. This encodes CACRDTQNTEAFF.

The V and J genes are TRBV5-1 and TRBJ2-5; 8 nucleotides line up with TRBD2. CDR1 and CDR2 (germline): SGHRS, YFSETQ. The CDR3 length is 15 residues. With 3 bases clipped from V and 2 bases from J, the junction kept 6 bases outside the gene matches. The CDR3 sequence is CASSSRGGEQETQYF. The CDR3 DNA reads TGCGCCAGCAGCTCACGGGGGGGGGAACAAGAGACCCAGTACTTC. Complete variable domain (other parts from reference TRBV5-1 and TRBJ2-5): KAGVTQTPRYLIKTRGQQVTLSCSPISGHRSVSWYQQTPGQGLQFLFEYFSETQRNKGNFPGRFSGRQFSNSRSEMNVSTLELGDSALYLCASSSRGGEQETQYFGPGTRLLVL.

The CDR3 DNA sequence: TGTGCCAGCAGCTTCCGCAAAACAGGGAACACTGAAGCTTTCTTT. Its translation: CASSFRKTGNTEAFF. V usage is TRBV5-6 and J usage is TRBJ1-1; D is perhaps TRBD1 (5 bases). Germline loops: CDR1 SGHDT, CDR2 YYEEEE. The CDR3 is made up of 15 amino acids. V was cut by 2 bases and J by 1 base, with 12 bases left in between.

This clone was picked up one time. The chain uses TRBV7-3 and TRBJ2-5; 10 nucleotides line up with TRBD1. Germline V gives CDR1 SGHTA, CDR2 FQGTGA. The CDR3 is 15 residues long. The J segment lost 5 bases and the V segment lost 5 bases, leaving 8 bases of the junction unmatched. This chain's CDR3 is CASSAGGDRGETQYF. In DNA form, the CDR3 reads TGTGCCAGCAGCGCCGGGGGGGACAGGGGTGAGACCCAGTACTTC.

This clone came up a few times. This chain connects TRBV5-1 to TRBJ2-1; TRBD1 aligns across 8 bases. Trimming at V came to 0 bases and at J to 5 bases, leaving 4 bases not matched to a gene. This CDR3 is built from 15 residues. From germline, CDR1 is SGHRS and CDR2 YFSETQ. Written as DNA, the CDR3 is TGCGCCAGCAGCTTGGAGGCAGGGGGCCACAATGAGCAGTTCTTC. Amino acids: CASSLEAGGHNEQFF.

V is TRBV6-6 and J is TRBJ2-6; D gene unclear. The length of the CDR3 is 15 residues. Germline CDR1 is MNHNY and CDR2 is SVGAGI (reference sequence). With 4 bases removed from V and 0 bases from J, the gap between germline ends came to 7 bases. CDR3 loop: CASSSPDSGANVLTF. CDR3 sequence (DNA): TGTGCCAGCAGTTCTCCAGACTCTGGGGCCAACGTCCTGACTTTC.

V and J are TRBV5-6 and TRBJ2-1, with 7 bases identical to TRBD1. Trimming at V came to 5 bases and at J to 7 bases, leaving 12 bases not matched to a gene. This CDR3 is built from 15 residues. Looked up from germline, CDR1 is SGHDT and CDR2 is YYEEEE. CDR3 residues: CASSFSGGLGNEQFF. In nucleotides, the CDR3 is TGTGCCAGCAGTTTTTCAGGGGGTCTTGGGAATGAGCAGTTCTTC.

The rearrangement links TRBV4-2 to TRBJ2-1; 9 bases map to TRBD2. Trimming took 4 bases from V and 1 from J; bases not matched to a gene: 2. The CDR3 extends over 15 amino acids. Germline V lookup: CDR1 LGHNA, CDR2 YNFKEQ. CDR3 bases: TGTGCCAGCAGCCCCCTAGCGGGGTCCTACAATGAGCAGTTCTTC. It codes for CASSPLAGSYNEQFF.

The rearrangement links TRBV30 to TRBJ1-1; the D gene is possibly TRBD1 (5 bases). Germline V gene sequence: CDR1 GTSNPN, CDR2 SVGIG (reference sequence). The CDR3 is 12 residues long. The V and J ends lost 4 bases and 3 bases respectively, with 9 bases between them. The CDR3 region is CAWNRGDTEAFF. The DNA of the CDR3 is TGTGCCTGGAATCGGGGGGACACTGAAGCTTTCTTT.

CDR3 in amino acids: CASKGQQNQPQHF. The CDR3 nucleotides read TGTGCCAGCAAGGGACAGCAGAATCAGCCCCAGCATTTT. The chain couples TRBV6-1 to TRBJ1-5; 7 bases match TRBD1. CDR1 and CDR2 from the germline V gene are MNHNS and SASEGT. The CDR3 is 13 amino acids. Trimming removed 7 bases from V and 4 bases from J; junction bases left unmatched: 4.

V gene TRBV5-1 combines with J gene TRBJ2-7; 9 positions match TRBD1. V lost 3 bases to trimming and J lost 4 bases; unmatched junction nucleotides: 17. The CDR3 totals 18 residues. Germline CDR1 is SGHRS and CDR2 is YFSETQ. CDR3 bases: TGCGCCAGCAGCTCGTCAGGGACAGGGTCCCCCCAGGGATACGAGCAGTACTTC. Its protein product is CASSSSGTGSPQGYEQYF. The complete variable domain, with remaining parts taken from reference TRBV5-1 and TRBJ2-7, reads KAGVTQTPRYLIKTRGQQVTLSCSPISGHRSVSWYQQTPGQGLQFLFEYFSETQRNKGNFPGRFSGRQFSNSRSEMNVSTLELGDSALYLCASSSSGTGSPQGYEQYFGPGTRLTVT.

The chain uses TRBV15 and TRBJ1-2; TRBD1 matches at 7 bases. Germline loops: CDR1 LNHNV, CDR2 YYDKDF (reference sequence). The V and J ends lost 5 bases and 4 bases, in that order; junction bases with no gene match: 4. The CDR3 spans 13 residues. CDR3 protein: CATSLGQIYGYTF. CDR3 coding DNA: TGTGCCACCAGCCTGGGACAGATCTATGGCTACACCTTC.

The chain is built from TRBV6-4 and TRBJ2-7, with 9 bases aligning to TRBD2. Trimming cost V 10 bases and J 0 bases; bases outside gene matches: 7. The CDR3 covers 14 residues. The germline V gene encodes CDR1 MRHNA and CDR2 SNTAGT. CDR3 DNA: TGTGCCAACGTCCAGACTAGCGGCTCCTACGAGCAGTACTTC. Amino acids: CANVQTSGSYEQYF.

The gene calls are TRBV30 and TRBJ1-1; D is unclear. Germline assignment: CDR1 GTSNPN and CDR2 SVGIG (reference sequence). V lost 2 bases to trimming and J lost 3 bases, with 16 bases between them. This CDR3 region has 15 residues. CDR3 in amino acids: CAWSPIGVIDTEAFF. In DNA, the CDR3 is TGTGCCTGGAGTCCAATCGGGGTGATAGACACTGAAGCTTTCTTT.

This clone was observed a single time. The chain uses TRBV11-2 and TRBJ2-7; D is possibly TRBD1 (6 bases). Trimming removed 0 bases from V and 2 bases from J, with 11 bases in between. The CDR3 has 15 amino acids. CDR1 and CDR2 (germline): SGHAT, FQNNGV. The CDR3 DNA reads TGTGCCAGCAGCTTAGATAGTTCAGGGGCCTACGAGCAGTACTTC. The encoded protein is CASSLDSSGAYEQYF.

In its sample, this clone was seen a few times. DNA of the CDR3: TGTGCCAGCAACGACAGAAACTATGGCTACACCTTC. It encodes CASNDRNYGYTF. V is TRBV28 and J is TRBJ1-2, with D possibly matching TRBD1 (5 bases). V lost 7 bases and J 2 bases, leaving 8 bases between the germline ends. The length of the CDR3 is 12 residues. CDR1 MDHEN and CDR2 SYDVKM come from the germline V gene.

This clone was seen a single time. Different DNA sequences within this sample yield the same CDR3. The V and J genes are TRBV2 and TRBJ2-7, with 9 bases that match TRBD1. This CDR3 comprises 14 residues. The germline gives CDR1 SNHLY, CDR2 FYNNEI. V shed 7 bases and J 5 bases; nucleotides not matched to a gene: 9. CDR3 protein: CASNAGTGNHEQYF. CDR3 DNA: TGTGCCAGCAACGCCGGGACAGGGAACCACGAGCAGTACTTC.

The chain combines TRBV5-4 with TRBJ2-2; perhaps TRBD2 as D (7 bases). Trimming left V 2 bases short and J 4 bases short, with 15 bases between. Germline CDR1 is SGHNT and CDR2 is YYREEE (reference sequence). CDR3 length: 16 amino acids. The CDR3 loop is CASSLLQGGGTGELFF. In DNA, the CDR3 is TGTGCCAGCAGCTTACTCCAGGGAGGGGGCACCGGGGAGCTGTTTTTT. Using reference TRBV5-4 and TRBJ2-2 for the parts outside the CDR3, the full variable domain is ETGVTQSPTHLIKTRGQQVTLRCSSQSGHNTVSWYQQALGQGPQFIFQYYREEENGRGNFPPRFSGLQFPNYSSELNVNALELDDSALYLCASSLLQGGGTGELFFGEGSRLTVL.

The table lists this clone with a count of one. The V and J genes are TRBV28 and TRBJ1-4, with a tentative D call TRBD1 (5 bases). Germline assignment: CDR1 MDHEN and CDR2 SYDVKM. The length of the CDR3 is 15 residues. V lost 3 bases and J 8 bases, leaving 16 bases between the germline ends. The CDR3 region has the DNA TGTGCCAGCAGTTTGTCTGGGGGGGGAAGCGAAAAACTGTTTTTT. Encoded protein: CASSLSGGGSEKLFF.